The present T cell receptor beta chain was sequenced within a study of control samples from healthy donors and cancer patients. Here immunoSEQ multiplex PCR was the method, and the copy in TCRdb shows in-frame clones only, minus some. The sample has 100,000 to 150,000 clones, approximately 90% seen once. This clone was detected only once. Per germline, CDR1 SGHNT and CDR2 YYREEE (reference sequence). Trimming removed 1 base at V and 3 bases at J, with 12 bases between. The CDR3 totals 15 residues. The chain couples TRBV5-4 to TRBJ2-3; possible D gene TRBD1, 5 bases. The source is a woman under 30 in good health. Sequencing used blood. The CDR3 region is CASSLRGLLTDTQYF. DNA for the CDR3: TGTGCCAGCAGCTTGAGGGGATTGTTGACAGATACGCAGTATTTT. The full variable domain, rest sourced from reference TRBV5-4 and TRBJ2-3, is ETGVTQSPTHLIKTRGQQVTLRCSSQSGHNTVSWYQQALGQGPQFIFQYYREEENGRGNFPPRFSGLQFPNYSSELNVNALELDDSALYLCASSLRGLLTDTQYFGPGTRLTVL.